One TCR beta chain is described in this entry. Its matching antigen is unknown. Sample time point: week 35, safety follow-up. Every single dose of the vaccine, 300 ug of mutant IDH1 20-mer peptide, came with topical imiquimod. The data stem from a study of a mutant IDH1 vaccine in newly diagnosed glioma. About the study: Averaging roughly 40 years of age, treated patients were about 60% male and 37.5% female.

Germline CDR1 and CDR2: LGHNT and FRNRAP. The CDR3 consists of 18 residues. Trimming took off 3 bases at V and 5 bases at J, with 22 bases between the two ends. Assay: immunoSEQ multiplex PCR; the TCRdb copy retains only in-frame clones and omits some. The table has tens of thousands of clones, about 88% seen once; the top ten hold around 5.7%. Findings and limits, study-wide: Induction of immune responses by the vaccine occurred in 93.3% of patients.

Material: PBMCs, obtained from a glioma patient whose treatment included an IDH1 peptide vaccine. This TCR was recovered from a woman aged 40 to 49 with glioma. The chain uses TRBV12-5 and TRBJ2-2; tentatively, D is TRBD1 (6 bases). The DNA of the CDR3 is TGTGCTAGTGGTTTTTCGCCCCGTTTGGGGGCTCGTACCGGGGAGCTGTTTTTT. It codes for CASGFSPRLGARTGELFF.